A single sample is the source of the 19 T cell receptor beta chains below, sequenced in a study of shared clonotypes between healthy human individuals. Using immunoSEQ multiplex PCR, the repertoire was profiled, and TCRdb retains in-frame clones only, with some absent. The sample yields about a million clones, 70% to 80% seen once. Material for sequencing was memory CD4+ T cells sorted from blood. Specified subset: CD45RA-negative fraction. These receptors all stem from a man younger than 35 in good health.

V and J are TRBV25-1 and TRBJ2-7; TRBD1 matches 7 bases. Trimming at V came to 1 base and at J to 5 bases, leaving 5 bases not matched to a gene. CDR3 length: 14 residues. Germline CDR1 MGHDK, CDR2 SYGVNS. The CDR3 nucleotides read TGTGCCAGCAGTGAATCGGGACAGTTCCACGAGCAGTACTTC. It is translated as CASSESGQFHEQYF.

The genes are TRBV27 and TRBJ1-5; TRBD1 is a possible D gene (5 bases). CDR1 and CDR2 (germline): MNHEY, SMNVEV (reference sequence). This CDR3 spans 16 amino acids. The V and J ends lost 5 bases and 1 base respectively, with 15 bases between them. CDR3 coding DNA: TGTGCCAGCAGTAAACATACAGGCGGGAGCAATCAGCCCCAGCATTTT. Translated: CASSKHTGGSNQPQHF.

This clone was counted a single time. The chain carries TRBV7-9 and TRBJ2-1; D possibly uses TRBD1 or TRBD2 (5 bases each). Trimming removed 4 bases from V and 6 bases from J, with 16 bases in between. The CDR3 consists of 15 residues. The germline CDR1 and CDR2 sequences are SEHNR and FQNEAQ (reference sequence). CDR3: CASSSTGTVPNEQFF. Written as DNA, the CDR3 is TGTGCCAGCAGCTCTACCGGGACGGTGCCCAATGAGCAGTTCTTC.

The chain recombines TRBV6-6 with TRBJ2-5; the match to TRBD2 covers 13 bases. V was clipped by 4 bases and J by 5 bases; unmatched bases: 4. The length of the CDR3 is 15 residues. Germline assignment: CDR1 MNHNY and CDR2 SVGAGI (reference sequence). CDR3 in DNA: TGTGCCAGCAGTTGGACTAGCGGGAGCGGGGAGACCCAGTACTTC. This encodes CASSWTSGSGETQYF.

Remarks on this clone: The sample contains more than one DNA sequence encoding this CDR3. V usage is TRBV5-1 and J usage is TRBJ2-7; 7 bases agree with TRBD1. The CDR3 sequence is 12 residues long. Unmatched junction bases numbered 5, after V lost 4 bases and J lost 7 bases. The germline CDR1 and CDR2 sequences are SGHRS and YFSETQ. The CDR3 bases are TGCGCCAGCAGCCCGACAGGGAATGAGCAGTACTTC. This codes for CASSPTGNEQYF.

Many counts were recorded for this clone. The V call is TRBV30, the J call TRBJ1-6; 7 positions agree with TRBD1. The CDR3 is 13 amino acids. V trimming: 8 bases; J trimming: 10 bases; junction bases outside the gene matches: 11. Germline lookup yields CDR1 GTSNPN and CDR2 SVGIG (reference sequence). The CDR3 coding sequence is TGTGCCCTGGCGACAGGGATAAGATCACCCCTCCACTTT. Translation gives CALATGIRSPLHF.

This clone was counted at least ten times. The same CDR3 can be traced to other DNA sequences in this sample. The J gene is TRBJ2-5, the V gene TRBV5-1; D ambiguous. Germline-derived CDR1 and CDR2 are SGHRS and YFSETQ. The CDR3 runs 12 residues. V lost 0 bases and J lost 1, with 1 base in between. The CDR3 DNA sequence: TGCGCCAGCAGCTTGGCCCAAGAGACCCAGTACTTC. The encoded protein is CASSLAQETQYF.

On this clone itself: Other nucleotide sequences from this sample produce the same CDR3. This chain uses TRBV7-2 with TRBJ2-7; D uncertain. CDR3 length: 13 residues. Trimming pared 0 bases from V and 2 bases from J, leaving 5 bases between. CDR1 is SGHTA, CDR2 FQGNSA, per germline. In DNA, the CDR3 is TGTGCCAGCAGCTTAGCACGCGCCTACGAGCAGTACTTC. This translates into CASSLARAYEQYF.

This chain joins TRBV5-8 and TRBJ2-7; tentatively, D is TRBD1 or TRBD2 (5 bases each). Germline values: CDR1 SGHTS, CDR2 YDEGEE. The CDR3 loop spans 16 amino acids. V dropped 4 bases and J dropped 5 bases, with 22 bases sitting between them. For the CDR3, the DNA is TGTGCCAGCAGCCTGGGCCGGGGCTTGGTACCCGACGAGCAGTACTTC. Its translation is CASSLGRGLVPDEQYF.

A note on this clone: The junction departs from the called germline gene at one end, perhaps through a read error. The chain employs TRBV6-6 and TRBJ1-5; maybe TRBD1 (5 bases). This CDR3 has 16 amino acids. Germline assignment: CDR1 MNHNY and CDR2 SVGAGI (reference sequence). The CDR3, as DNA: TGTGCCAGCACTTACCCCGGGGGGTATAGCAATCAGCCCCAGCATTTT. Residues: CASTYPGGYSNQPQHF.

The rearrangement links TRBV28 to TRBJ1-3; D remains ambiguous. V was trimmed by 6 bases and J by 4 bases, leaving 13 bases between them. This CDR3 is built from 14 residues. The V gene's germline CDR1 is MDHEN and CDR2 SYDVKM. DNA for the CDR3: TGTGCCAGCAGCTCCGAGTTCGAAGGAAACACCATATATTTT. This encodes CASSSEFEGNTIYF.

Here the CDR3 DNA reads TGTGCCAGCAGTGCGCAGGGGGCATGGGAAAAACTGTTTTTT. Its protein product is CASSAQGAWEKLFF. The J gene is TRBJ1-4, the V gene TRBV6-1, with 8 bases lining up with TRBD1. V lost 4 bases and J lost 8; bases outside the gene matches: 6. The V gene's germline CDR1 is MNHNS and CDR2 SASEGT. The CDR3 loop spans 14 amino acids.

Regarding this clone: The same CDR3 can be traced to other DNA sequences in this sample. The chain joins TRBV4-1 to TRBJ2-7; D is ambiguous. Trimming took 3 bases from V and 0 from J, leaving 3 bases between them. CDR1 and CDR2 from the germline V gene are MGHRA and YSYEKL. CDR3 length: 12 residues. This CDR3 is CASSHGSYEQYF. CDR3 DNA: TGCGCCAGCAGCCATGGCTCCTACGAGCAGTACTTC.

J is TRBJ1-5 and V is TRBV10-1; 7 bases map to TRBD1. Per the germline V gene, CDR1 is WNHNN and CDR2 is SYGVQD (reference sequence). V lost 6 bases to trimming and J lost 4 bases; unmatched junction nucleotides: 3. The CDR3 runs 13 residues. The chain's CDR3 is CASSRDSNQPQHF. In DNA form, the CDR3 reads TGCGCCAGCAGCCGGGACAGTAATCAGCCCCAGCATTTT.

The J gene is TRBJ2-1, the V gene TRBV27; D unresolved. Germline V lookup: CDR1 MNHEY, CDR2 SMNVEV (reference sequence). V was clipped by 2 bases and J by 5 bases, with 19 bases between them. The CDR3 loop spans 17 amino acids. CDR3 in DNA: TGTGCCAGCAGTTTAAGGTTGTTGCGCAGCCCTCACAATGAGCAGTTCTTC. It yields the protein CASSLRLLRSPHNEQFF.

The rearrangement links TRBV7-3 to TRBJ2-7; unclear D gene. Germline CDR1 is SGHTA and CDR2 is FQGTGA. CDR3 size: 13 residues. V was cut by 5 bases and J by 6 bases, with 14 bases left in between. CDR3: CASSRVANAEQYF. CDR3 nucleotide sequence: TGTGCCAGCAGCCGTGTGGCCAACGCCGAGCAGTACTTC.

CDR3 sequence: CASSQSFLRGGTGELFF. CDR3 bases: TGCGCCAGCAGTCAATCGTTTCTCAGGGGTGGCACCGGGGAGCTGTTTTTT. The genes are TRBV23-1 and TRBJ2-2; possible D gene TRBD1, 6 bases. TRBV23-1 is flagged as an ORF with uncertain function. The V gene lost 0 bases and the J gene lost 4 bases, with 15 bases spanning the gap. This CDR3 region has 17 residues.

The V call is TRBV28, the J call TRBJ1-1; TRBD1 might be the D (5 bases). V lost 5 bases to trimming and J lost 4 bases, with 17 bases between them. The CDR3 runs to 15 residues. Germline V gene sequence: CDR1 MDHEN, CDR2 SYDVKM. CDR3 region: CASSLNLGGITEAFF. Written as DNA, the CDR3 is TGTGCCAGCAGTCTAAATCTGGGGGGAATCACTGAAGCTTTCTTT.

The chain has TRBV2 and TRBJ2-1, with TRBD2 as a possible D gene (5 bases). From germline, CDR1 is SNHLY and CDR2 FYNNEI. This CDR3 comprises 12 residues. Trimming shortened V by 8 bases and J by 6 bases, and 11 bases separated the two germline ends. The CDR3 here is CASQLLANEQFF. For the CDR3, the DNA is TGTGCCAGCCAACTTCTAGCCAATGAGCAGTTCTTC.